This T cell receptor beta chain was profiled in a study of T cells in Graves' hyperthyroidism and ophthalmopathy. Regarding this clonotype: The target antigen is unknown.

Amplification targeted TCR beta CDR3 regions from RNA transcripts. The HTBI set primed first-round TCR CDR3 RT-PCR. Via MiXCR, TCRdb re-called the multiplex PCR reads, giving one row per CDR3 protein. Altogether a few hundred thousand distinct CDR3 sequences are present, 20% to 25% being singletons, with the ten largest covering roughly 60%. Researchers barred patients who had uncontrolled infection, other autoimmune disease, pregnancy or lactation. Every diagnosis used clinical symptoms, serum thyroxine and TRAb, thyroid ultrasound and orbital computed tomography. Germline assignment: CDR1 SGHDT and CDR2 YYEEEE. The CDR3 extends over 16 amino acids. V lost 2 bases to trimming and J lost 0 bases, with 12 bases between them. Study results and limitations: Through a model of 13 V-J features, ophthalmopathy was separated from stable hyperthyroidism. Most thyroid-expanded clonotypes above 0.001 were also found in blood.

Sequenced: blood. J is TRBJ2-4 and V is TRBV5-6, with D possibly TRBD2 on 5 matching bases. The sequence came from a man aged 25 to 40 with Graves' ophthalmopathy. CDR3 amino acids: CASSLLGNLAKNIQYF. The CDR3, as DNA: TGTGCCAGCAGCTTACTCGGGAATCTAGCCAAAAACATTCAGTACTTC.